These 19 T cell receptor beta chains originate from one sample sequenced in a study of early T cells in non-severe SARS-CoV-2 infection. One entry per CDR3 protein, called by TCRdb with MiXCR from the 5' RACE reads. The sample shows under 85,000 distinct CDR3 sequences, about 10% of them seen only once. Sequencing used whole blood, obtained at baseline. The source is an adult who was a healthcare worker with PCR-confirmed SARS-CoV-2 infection or an uninfected control (not recorded which).

This clonotype has ten or more counts. CDR3 sequence: CASSDVVFLSNNEQFF. CDR3 in DNA: TGTGCCAGCAGTGACGTGGTTTTTCTGTCCAACAATGAGCAGTTCTTC. The V call is TRBV2, the J call TRBJ2-1; D call uncertain. Per germline, CDR1 SNHLY and CDR2 FYNNEI. The length of the CDR3 is 16 residues. V was shortened by 3 bases and J by 5 bases, with 17 bases between the two germline ends.

This clonotype has ten or more counts. The V and J genes are TRBV18 and TRBJ2-2, with D tentatively TRBD1 (6 bases). Germline values: CDR1 KGHSH, CDR2 LQKENI. The CDR3 sequence is 17 residues long. Trimming cost V 3 bases and J 3 bases, with 17 bases left between them. As DNA, the CDR3 is TGTGCCAGCTCACCGCTCTCGGGGACAAAGTACACCGGGGAGCTGTTTTTT. Protein: CASSPLSGTKYTGELFF.

This clonotype was detected many times. The rearrangement links TRBV27 to TRBJ1-2; D is perhaps TRBD1 (6 bases). V gave up 6 bases and J gave up 11 bases, with 25 bases separating them. The CDR3 spans 15 residues. CDR1 MNHEY and CDR2 SMNVEV come from the germline V gene (reference sequence). CDR3 protein: CASRPNSLGQPGYTF. The CDR3 bases are TGTGCCAGCAGACCGAACAGCCTTGGACAGCCTGGGTACACCTTC.

The chain combines TRBV6-2 or TRBV6-3 with TRBJ1-1, with D unresolved. Per the germline V gene, CDR1 is MNHEY and CDR2 is SVGEGT. The CDR3 is 15 residues long. Trimming took 2 bases from V and 1 from J, leaving 11 bases between them. The DNA for the CDR3 is TGTGCCAGCAGTTACGGGCCCCAATCGAACACTGAAGCTTTCTTT. Its protein is CASSYGPQSNTEAFF.

The gene calls are TRBV20-1 and TRBJ2-7, with D hard to call. From germline, CDR1 is DFQATT and CDR2 SNEGSKA (reference sequence). V shed 6 bases and J shed 3 bases, with 9 bases lying between them. This CDR3 comprises 11 residues. In DNA form, the CDR3 reads TGCAGTGCCCTGAAGCTCTACGAGCAGTACTTC. Amino acid sequence: CSALKLYEQYF.

CDR3 loop: CASSLAYTDTQYF. The DNA for the CDR3 is TGTGCCAGCAGCTTAGCATACACCGATACGCAGTATTTT. The chain employs TRBV7-2 and TRBJ2-3; D is unclear. Germline V gives CDR1 SGHTA, CDR2 FQGNSA. The germline V and J ends were trimmed by 0 bases and 6 bases, with 7 bases remaining between them. The CDR3 runs to 13 residues.

The rearrangement joins TRBV6-5 to TRBJ1-1; D uncertain. V was shortened by 4 bases and J by 7 bases, with 13 bases between the two germline ends. The CDR3 contains 13 residues. In germline, CDR1 is MNHEY, CDR2 SVGAGI. The DNA of the CDR3 is TGTGCCAGCAGTTTACGTTTGGGTGATGAAGCTTTCTTT. This encodes CASSLRLGDEAFF.

This clonotype has a handful of counts. The CDR3 spells CASSLEQGKETQYF. The CDR3 DNA follows: TGCGCCAGCAGCTTGGAACAGGGAAAAGAGACCCAGTACTTC. The V and J genes are TRBV5-1 and TRBJ2-5, with D perhaps matching TRBD1 (6 bases). Germline CDR1 reads SGHRS; CDR2 reads YFSETQ. Trimming left V 0 bases short and J 3 bases short, with 9 bases between. The CDR3 has 14 residues. Combining the CDR3 with reference TRBV5-1 and TRBJ2-5 gives the whole variable domain KAGVTQTPRYLIKTRGQQVTLSCSPISGHRSVSWYQQTPGQGLQFLFEYFSETQRNKGNFPGRFSGRQFSNSRSEMNVSTLELGDSALYLCASSLEQGKETQYFGPGTRLLVL.

This chain joins TRBV24-1 and TRBJ2-3; 7 positions agree with TRBD2. The V gene's germline CDR1 is KGHDR and CDR2 SFDVKD. V lost 9 bases to trimming and J lost 2 bases; unmatched junction nucleotides: 13. The CDR3 is 16 amino acids. The CDR3 loop reads CATGRKTSRPTDTQYF. The CDR3 nucleotides read TGTGCCACCGGCCGTAAGACTAGCAGACCCACAGATACGCAGTATTTT.

This clonotype was recorded a few times. The genes are TRBV6-1 and TRBJ1-1; TRBD1 is a possible D gene (6 bases). Germline V gene data show CDR1 as MNHNS and CDR2 as SASEGT. The length of the CDR3 is 14 residues. Trimming took off 4 bases at V and 2 bases at J, with 11 bases between the two ends. CDR3 DNA: TGTGCCAGCAGTGGAGACAGGTCAAACACTGAAGCTTTCTTT. It specifies CASSGDRSNTEAFF.

This chain connects TRBV20-1 to TRBJ2-5, with 7 bases aligning to TRBD1. The length of the CDR3 is 14 residues. The V segment lost 6 bases and the J segment 2 bases; nucleotides outside the gene matches: 9. CDR1 DFQATT and CDR2 SNEGSKA come from the germline V gene (reference sequence). In DNA, the CDR3 is TGCAGTGCATCAAGACAGGGCTTACAAGAGACCCAGTACTTC. Its translation: CSASRQGLQETQYF.

The CDR3 region has the DNA TGTGCCAGCAGCTTACGAGGGGGGGACGAGCAGTACTTC. Amino acid sequence: CASSLRGGDEQYF. The chain combines TRBV7-2 with TRBJ2-7, with D tentatively TRBD2 (7 bases). V gave up 2 bases and J gave up 5 bases, with 10 bases separating them. The CDR3 runs to 13 residues. Germline V gene data show CDR1 as SGHTA and CDR2 as FQGNSA.

The chain uses TRBV11-2 and TRBJ2-7, with 10 positions matching TRBD2. The germline CDR1 and CDR2 sequences are SGHAT and FQNNGV. Trimming cost V 1 base and J 3 bases; bases outside gene matches: 9. CDR3 size: 17 residues. The CDR3 loop is CASSLGVSGRADYEQYF. Here the CDR3 DNA reads TGTGCCAGCAGCTTAGGAGTGAGCGGGAGGGCCGACTACGAGCAGTACTTC.

This clonotype showed up many times. The V call is TRBV7-8, the J call TRBJ2-2, with D possibly TRBD2 on 5 matching bases. The CDR3 covers 14 residues. Trimming took off 7 bases at V and 5 bases at J, with 14 bases between the two ends. Germline V CDR1 and CDR2: SGHVS, FQNEAQ. The CDR3 DNA follows: TGTGCCAGCACAAAAACTAGTCTAACCGGGGAGCTGTTTTTT. This gives the protein CASTKTSLTGELFF.

The chain couples TRBV6-5 to TRBJ2-3; D is possibly TRBD2 (5 bases). Trimming removed 5 bases at V and 8 bases at J, with 14 bases between. Germline CDR1 reads MNHEY; CDR2 reads SVGAGI. CDR3 length: 13 residues. For the CDR3, the DNA is TGTGCCAGCAGTGAGGGAGATAGGGCTACGCAGTATTTT. It yields the protein CASSEGDRATQYF.

This clonotype was seen at least ten times. The chain uses TRBV20-1 and TRBJ1-2, with TRBD1 matching over 8 bases. Losses at the gene ends were 3 bases for V and 8 bases for J; bases not matched to a gene: 5. The CDR3 contains 12 residues. CDR1 is DFQATT, CDR2 SNEGSKA, per germline (reference sequence). CDR3 amino acids: CSARTGDRGYTF. The CDR3 bases are TGCAGTGCTAGGACAGGGGATCGAGGCTACACCTTC.

This clonotype was seen only a few times. The chain employs TRBV5-1 and TRBJ1-3, with a weak D call TRBD1 (5 bases). The germline CDR1 and CDR2 sequences are SGHRS and YFSETQ. The ends were cut back, 4 bases at V and 0 bases at J, with 8 bases in the middle. CDR3 length equals 14 residues. The CDR3 is CASSDRSSGNTIYF. Written as DNA, the CDR3 is TGCGCCAGCAGCGACAGAAGCTCTGGAAACACCATATATTTT.

The sample holds many counts of this clonotype. The chain uses TRBV29-1 and TRBJ2-7; 8 bases agree with TRBD2. V trimming: 5 bases; J trimming: 5 bases; junction bases outside the gene matches: 11. The CDR3 covers 14 residues. The germline V gene encodes CDR1 SQVTM and CDR2 ANQGSEA. CDR3 in amino acids: CSVMIDGRDDEQYF. Here the CDR3 DNA reads TGCAGCGTTATGATCGACGGGAGGGATGACGAGCAGTACTTC.

This clonotype has at least ten counts. The chain uses TRBV20-1 and TRBJ1-5; 7 bases fit TRBD1. The CDR3 sequence is 16 residues long. Germline loops: CDR1 DFQATT, CDR2 SNEGSKA (reference sequence). J gave up 4 bases and V 3 bases, and 12 bases lay outside the gene matches. The CDR3: CSASPMDRLLNQPQHF. Here the CDR3 DNA reads TGCAGTGCTAGTCCTATGGACAGGCTGCTAAATCAGCCCCAGCATTTT.